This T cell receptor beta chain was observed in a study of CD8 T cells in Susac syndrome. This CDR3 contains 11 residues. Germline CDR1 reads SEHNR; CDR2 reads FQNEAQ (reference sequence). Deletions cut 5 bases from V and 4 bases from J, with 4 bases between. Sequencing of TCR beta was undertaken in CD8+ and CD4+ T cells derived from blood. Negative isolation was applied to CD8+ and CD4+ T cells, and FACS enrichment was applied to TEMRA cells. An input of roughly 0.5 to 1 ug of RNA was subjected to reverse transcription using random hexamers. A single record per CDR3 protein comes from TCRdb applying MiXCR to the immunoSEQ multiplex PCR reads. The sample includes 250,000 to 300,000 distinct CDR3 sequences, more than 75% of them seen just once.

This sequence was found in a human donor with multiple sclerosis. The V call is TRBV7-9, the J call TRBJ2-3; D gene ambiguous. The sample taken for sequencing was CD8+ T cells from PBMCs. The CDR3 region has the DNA TGTGCCAGCAGCCCCGCAGATACGCAGTATTTT. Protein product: CASSPADTQYF.